These 29 T cell receptor beta chains were all obtained from the same sample, sequenced in a study of shared T cell receptors in the human thymus. Generated by immunoSEQ multiplex PCR, the TCRdb table keeps only in-frame clones and is missing some. The table records hundreds of thousands of clones, over 75% of them present only once. These data were also reused for a study on human thymus T cells.

The sequenced material came from thymocytes. Every receptor here comes from a boy under three years old with a congenital heart defect.

The chain has TRBV7-7 and TRBJ1-4, with TRBD1 identical over 7 bases. This CDR3 comprises 13 residues. The germline V gene encodes CDR1 SSHAT and CDR2 FNYEAQ (reference sequence). The J segment lost 8 bases and the V segment lost 2 bases, leaving 2 bases of the junction unmatched. CDR3 sequence reads: CASSLSGGEKLFF. As DNA, the CDR3 is TGTGCCAGCAGCTTATCAGGGGGGGAAAAACTGTTTTTT.

The V gene is TRBV7-8, the J gene TRBJ1-4, with TRBD1 matching 8 bases. Germline assignment: CDR1 SGHVS and CDR2 FQNEAQ. The CDR3 loop spans 16 amino acids. Germline trimming cut 0 bases from V and 7 bases from J; bases unmatched to any gene: 7. Here the CDR3 reads CASSLAEGQAGEKLFF. The CDR3 nucleotides read TGTGCCAGCAGCTTAGCGGAGGGACAGGCTGGTGAAAAACTGTTTTTT.

This clone turned up a few times. The rearrangement joins TRBV4-1 to TRBJ1-3; D is unclear. Germline V gene sequence: CDR1 MGHRA, CDR2 YSYEKL. The germline V and J ends were trimmed by 0 bases and 0 bases, with 9 bases remaining between them. The CDR3 runs 16 residues. This CDR3 reads CASSQDFPLSGNTIYF. In nucleotides, the CDR3 is TGCGCCAGCAGCCAAGATTTCCCCCTCTCTGGAAACACCATATATTTT.

The chain employs TRBV2 and TRBJ1-4; possible D gene TRBD1, 6 bases. Germline V lookup: CDR1 SNHLY, CDR2 FYNNEI. Trimming took off 2 bases at V and 8 bases at J, with 24 bases between the two ends. This CDR3 comprises 18 residues. CDR3 region: CASSELRLGTRGGEKLFF. The DNA for the CDR3 is TGTGCCAGCAGTGAATTGAGATTAGGGACACGGGGGGGAGAAAAACTGTTTTTT.

This chain links TRBV6-6 with TRBJ1-6; TRBD1 agrees at 8 bases. The CDR3 runs to 14 residues. V shed 5 bases, J shed 7 bases, and the junction held 4 bases outside the gene matches. Germline values: CDR1 MNHNY, CDR2 SVGAGI (reference sequence). The CDR3 bases are TGTGCCAGCAGTCGACAGGGGACCAATTCACCCCTCCACTTT. Encoded protein: CASSRQGTNSPLHF.

The chain couples TRBV18 to TRBJ1-2, with a weak D call TRBD1 (5 bases). CDR1 is KGHSH, CDR2 LQKENI, per germline. The CDR3 runs 14 residues. The V gene lost 3 bases and the J gene lost 3 bases, with 11 bases spanning the gap. Here the CDR3 reads CASSPYTGYYGYTF. The CDR3 coding sequence is TGTGCCAGCTCACCCTACACAGGCTACTATGGCTACACCTTC.

The V gene is TRBV28, the J gene TRBJ2-7, with 9 bases that match TRBD2. This CDR3 spans 15 amino acids. Trimming at V came to 5 bases and at J to 3 bases, leaving 8 bases not matched to a gene. The germline gives CDR1 MDHEN, CDR2 SYDVKM. CDR3 amino acids: CASSLGTSLHYEQYF. The CDR3 DNA is TGTGCCAGCAGTCTTGGGACTAGCCTTCACTACGAGCAGTACTTC.

J is TRBJ1-5 and V is TRBV27, with TRBD1 matching over 7 bases. The CDR3 is made up of 18 amino acids. The germline V gene encodes CDR1 MNHEY and CDR2 SMNVEV (reference sequence). V gave up 8 bases and J gave up 5 bases; unmatched junction bases: 21. CDR3 nucleotides: TGTGCCAGCTCAGACACGCACGACGACAGGGACCGTGATCAGCCCCAGCATTTT. This translates into CASSDTHDDRDRDQPQHF.

The chain is built from TRBV7-2 and TRBJ2-7, with 11 bases aligning to TRBD2. The V gene end was trimmed by 3 bases and the J gene end by 6 bases; junction bases not matched to a gene: 19. The CDR3 totals 19 residues. Germline lookup yields CDR1 SGHTA and CDR2 FQGNSA. The CDR3 DNA reads as TGTGCCAGCAGCTTGAGAGCGTTCGTAGCGGGGGGGCCTCCCTCCGAGCAGTACTTC. Amino acid sequence: CASSLRAFVAGGPPSEQYF.

The gene calls are TRBV9 and TRBJ2-1, with D perhaps matching TRBD2 (6 bases). This CDR3 is 16 amino acids long. Looked up from germline, CDR1 is SGDLS and CDR2 is YYNGEE. V gave up 3 bases and J gave up 7 bases, with 20 bases separating them. The CDR3 nucleotides read TGTGCCAGCAGCGCGTGGGACTCGACCCGGGGTAATGAGCAGTTCTTC. This gives the protein CASSAWDSTRGNEQFF.

The chain combines TRBV30 with TRBJ1-5, with D uncertain. The CDR3 runs 14 residues. The ends were cut back, 1 base at V and 0 bases at J, with 7 bases in the middle. Germline loops: CDR1 GTSNPN, CDR2 SVGIG (reference sequence). This CDR3 reads CAWSGGYSNQPQHF. As DNA, the CDR3 is TGTGCCTGGAGTGGCGGTTATAGCAATCAGCCCCAGCATTTT.

This clone was seen more than once but under ten times. J is TRBJ1-1 and V is TRBV4-1, with TRBD1 as a possible D gene (5 bases). Trimming took off 2 bases at V and 4 bases at J, with 8 bases between the two ends. The CDR3 runs 13 residues. Germline CDR1 is MGHRA and CDR2 is YSYEKL. The CDR3 nucleotides read TGCGCCAGCAGCCAATGGAGGGGCACTGAAGCTTTCTTT. Its translation is CASSQWRGTEAFF.

J is TRBJ2-7 and V is TRBV28, with TRBD1 matching over 8 bases. The CDR3 loop spans 19 amino acids. Germline CDR1 and CDR2: MDHEN and SYDVKM. V lost 6 bases, J lost 7 bases, and 26 bases stayed unmatched. The CDR3: CASSPSRVRGRPLLREQYF. The CDR3 nucleotides are TGTGCCAGCAGCCCCAGTAGGGTCAGGGGGCGCCCTCTCCTACGGGAGCAGTACTTC.

J is TRBJ2-1 and V is TRBV10-3; D is possibly TRBD2 (6 bases). The CDR3 extends over 15 amino acids. Germline lookup yields CDR1 ENHRY and CDR2 SYGVKD. V gave up 3 bases and J gave up 0 bases, with 9 bases separating them. CDR3 loop: CAISDSGISYNEQFF. The DNA of the CDR3 is TGTGCCATCAGTGATAGCGGCATCTCCTACAATGAGCAGTTCTTC.

The chain links TRBV7-9 to TRBJ1-4; no clear D. This CDR3 has 14 amino acids. Germline CDR1 and CDR2: SEHNR and FQNEAQ (reference sequence). V gave up 2 bases and J gave up 4 bases, with 8 bases separating them. The CDR3 bases are TGTGCCAGCAGCTTAACGGGGTATAATGAAAAACTGTTTTTT. Encoded protein: CASSLTGYNEKLFF.

The J gene is TRBJ2-3, the V gene TRBV29-1, with 10 positions matching TRBD2. Trimming removed 3 bases from V and 1 base from J; junction bases left unmatched: 1. Looked up from germline, CDR1 is SQVTM and CDR2 is ANQGSEA. This CDR3 region has 14 residues. The CDR3 region has the DNA TGCAGCGTTGAGGGGACTAGCGGCACAGATACGCAGTATTTT. Amino acid sequence: CSVEGTSGTDTQYF.

The rearrangement joins TRBV4-1 to TRBJ1-4; D is perhaps TRBD1 (5 bases). Germline lookup yields CDR1 MGHRA and CDR2 YSYEKL. CDR3 size: 19 residues. Trimming removed 0 bases from V and 5 bases from J, with 22 bases in between. The CDR3: CASSQEGGQGGSKNEKLFF. DNA for the CDR3: TGCGCCAGCAGCCAAGAAGGAGGGCAGGGAGGGAGTAAAAATGAAAAACTGTTTTTT.

This chain joins TRBV12-5 and TRBJ1-1, with 11 bases aligning to TRBD1. This CDR3 is built from 15 residues. Germline V gene lookup returns CDR1 LGHNT and CDR2 FRNRAP. The J segment lost 5 bases and the V segment lost 5 bases, leaving 7 bases of the junction unmatched. The chain's CDR3 is CASGEDRGRDTEAFF. The CDR3, as DNA: TGTGCTAGTGGTGAGGACAGGGGGCGGGATACTGAAGCTTTCTTT.

J is TRBJ2-3 and V is TRBV5-1; 8 bases fit TRBD2. The CDR3 runs 15 residues. V shed 3 bases and J 6 bases; nucleotides not matched to a gene: 9. From germline, CDR1 is SGHRS and CDR2 YFSETQ. The CDR3 is CASSCGTSTSDTQYF. DNA for the CDR3: TGCGCCAGCAGCTGCGGGACTAGTACATCTGATACGCAGTATTTT.

The count of this clone is one. This sequence joins TRBV2 and TRBJ1-5; 7 bases agree with TRBD1. CDR1 and CDR2 from the germline V gene are SNHLY and FYNNEI. CDR3 length equals 15 residues. The ends lost 3 bases at V and 5 bases at J; junction bases unmatched: 7. For the CDR3, the DNA is TGTGCCAGCAGTGAGGGTCGGACAGGCTATCAGCCCCAGCATTTT. It codes for CASSEGRTGYQPQHF. The full variable domain, its missing parts supplied by reference TRBV2 and TRBJ1-5, is EPEVTQTPSHQVTQMGQEVILRCVPISNHLYFYWYRQILGQKVEFLVSFYNNEISEKSEIFDDQFSVERPDGSNFTLKIRSTKLEDSAMYFCASSEGRTGYQPQHFGDGTRLSIL.

The chain couples TRBV21-1 to TRBJ2-6; the listed D gene, TRBD1, was not tested against the DNA. TRBV21-1 is a pseudogene locus. This CDR3 has 18 residues. DNA of the CDR3: TGTGCCAGCAGCAAAGGGGCCTTTGGATTCTCTGGGGCCAACGTCCTGACTTTC. Translating it yields CASSKGAFGFSGANVLTF.

The rearrangement links TRBV19 to TRBJ1-1, with D possibly TRBD1 on 5 matching bases. The V end was cut by 5 bases, the J end by 4 bases, with 11 bases between. The germline CDR1 and CDR2 sequences are LNHDA and SQIVND (reference sequence). The CDR3 sequence is 13 residues long. The CDR3 is CASSSRGGTEAFF. Written as DNA, the CDR3 is TGTGCCAGTAGTTCTCGGGGGGGCACTGAAGCTTTCTTT.

The chain employs TRBV19 and TRBJ2-3; D gene unclear. The CDR3 contains 15 residues. Trimming shortened V by 5 bases and J by 4 bases, and 16 bases separated the two germline ends. CDR1 and CDR2 (germline): LNHDA, SQIVND (reference sequence). The CDR3 nucleotides are TGTGCCAGTAGTTCTAGACCCCCAACCTCAGATACGCAGTATTTT. It encodes CASSSRPPTSDTQYF. Variable domain in full (rest from reference TRBV19 and TRBJ2-3): DGGITQSPKYLFRKEGQNVTLSCEQNLNHDAMYWYRQDPGQGLRLIYYSQIVNDFQKGDIAEGYSVSREKKESFPLTVTSAQKNPTAFYLCASSSRPPTSDTQYFGPGTRLTVL.

The V and J genes are TRBV5-1 and TRBJ2-7, with D tentatively TRBD1 (5 bases). V shed 0 bases and J shed 2 bases, with 21 bases lying between them. The CDR3 has 18 residues. In germline, CDR1 is SGHRS, CDR2 YFSETQ. CDR3 sequence: CASSLAYRTPPHPYEQYF. The CDR3 DNA reads as TGCGCCAGCAGCTTGGCCTACAGGACACCACCTCATCCCTACGAGCAGTACTTC. Looking up the rest from reference TRBV5-1 and TRBJ2-7 gives the full variable domain: KAGVTQTPRYLIKTRGQQVTLSCSPISGHRSVSWYQQTPGQGLQFLFEYFSETQRNKGNFPGRFSGRQFSNSRSEMNVSTLELGDSALYLCASSLAYRTPPHPYEQYFGPGTRLTVT.

The count of this clone is one. The rearrangement uses TRBV5-1 and TRBJ1-6; 8 bases align to TRBD1. The CDR3 contains 14 residues. Germline V gene lookup returns CDR1 SGHRS and CDR2 YFSETQ. The ends lost 7 bases at V and 9 bases at J; junction bases unmatched: 9. For the CDR3, the DNA is TGCGCCAGCCGGCATTGGACAGGGAGTTCACCCCTCCACTTT. Translating it yields CASRHWTGSSPLHF.

The V gene is TRBV28, the J gene TRBJ1-2; weak D call: TRBD1 (5 bases). The CDR3 is made up of 14 amino acids. V was shortened by 5 bases and J by 6 bases, with 16 bases between the two germline ends. Germline V gene data show CDR1 as MDHEN and CDR2 as SYDVKM. Written as DNA, the CDR3 is TGTGCCAGCAGTCTTAACCCAGGGCTTAATGGCTACACCTTC. Amino acids: CASSLNPGLNGYTF.

J is TRBJ2-1 and V is TRBV5-4, with TRBD2 matching 8 bases. Trimming took 3 bases from V and 0 from J; bases not matched to a gene: 14. In germline, CDR1 is SGHNT, CDR2 YYREEE (reference sequence). This CDR3 spans 19 amino acids. In nucleotides, the CDR3 is TGTGCCAGCAGCTCTAATGTCCTAGCGGGCATGAGCTCCTACAATGAGCAGTTCTTC. It yields the protein CASSSNVLAGMSSYNEQFF.

The V call is TRBV9, the J call TRBJ2-6; D not resolved. The germline CDR1 and CDR2 sequences are SGDLS and YYNGEE. This CDR3 contains 15 residues. V shed 0 bases and J shed 1 base, with 5 bases lying between them. The CDR3 region has the DNA TGTGCCAGCAGCGTAGGAGAGTCTGGGGCCAACGTCCTGACTTTC. Its protein is CASSVGESGANVLTF.

The chain couples TRBV27 to TRBJ1-2, with 10 nucleotides matching TRBD1. The CDR3 consists of 15 residues. The germline CDR1 and CDR2 sequences are MNHEY and SMNVEV (reference sequence). The V and J ends lost 5 bases and 5 bases, in that order; junction bases with no gene match: 8. For the CDR3, the DNA is TGTGCCAGCAGTCCCCCCCGGACAGGGGGGTATGGCTACACCTTC. It yields the protein CASSPPRTGGYGYTF.